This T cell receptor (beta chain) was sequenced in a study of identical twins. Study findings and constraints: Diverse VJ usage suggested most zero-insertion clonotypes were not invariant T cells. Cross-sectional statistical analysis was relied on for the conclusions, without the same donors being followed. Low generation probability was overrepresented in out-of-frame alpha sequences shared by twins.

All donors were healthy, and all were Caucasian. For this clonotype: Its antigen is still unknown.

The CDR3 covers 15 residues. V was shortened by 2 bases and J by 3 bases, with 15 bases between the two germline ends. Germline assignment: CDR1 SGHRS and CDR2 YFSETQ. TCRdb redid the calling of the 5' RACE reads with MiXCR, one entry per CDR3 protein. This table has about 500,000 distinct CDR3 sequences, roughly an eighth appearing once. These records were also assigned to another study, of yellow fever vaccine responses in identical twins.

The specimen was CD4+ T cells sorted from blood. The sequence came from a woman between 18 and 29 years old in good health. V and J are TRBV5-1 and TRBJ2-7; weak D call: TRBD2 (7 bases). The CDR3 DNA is TGCGCCAGCAGCTTTGGGGGGGCCCAACACTACGAGCAGTACTTC. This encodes CASSFGGAQHYEQYF.